Each of the 21 T cell receptor beta chains below was sequenced from the same sample in a study of beta chain features in type 1 diabetes. As every portion of the isolated RNA was reverse transcribed, the sequencing read expressed TCRB transcripts. Assay: immunoSEQ multiplex PCR; the TCRdb copy retains only in-frame clones and omits some. The repertoire consists of 810,000 or so clones, with 15% to 20% occurring once and the leading ten covering 0.02% to 0.025%. What was sequenced was naive CD4+ T cells from blood. The receptors derive from a woman between 18 and 30 years old in good health.

The table lists this clone with a few counts. V usage is TRBV7-9 and J usage is TRBJ1-1; TRBD1 is a possible D gene (6 bases). Trimming removed 3 bases at V and 4 bases at J, with 27 bases between. Germline V lookup: CDR1 SEHNR, CDR2 FQNEAQ (reference sequence). This CDR3 has 19 amino acids. CDR3 sequence (DNA): TGTGCCAGCAGCTTCAAGCGCCCCGGGACACAGGGTCGAGGCACTGAAGCTTTCTTT. Residues: CASSFKRPGTQGRGTEAFF.

The rearrangement joins TRBV10-2 to TRBJ2-7; D call uncertain. This CDR3 region has 14 residues. Between the trimmed V and J ends, which lost 3 bases and 3 bases, there was a span of 12 bases. Germline values: CDR1 WSHSY, CDR2 SAAADI. The CDR3 loop is CASSEGRPDYEQYF. The DNA of the CDR3 is TGCGCCAGCAGTGAAGGGCGACCTGACTACGAGCAGTACTTC.

This clone came up a few times. The rearrangement joins TRBV11-2 to TRBJ2-2; TRBD2 might be the D (7 bases). The length of the CDR3 is 16 residues. V shed 6 bases and J shed 3 bases, with 17 bases lying between them. Germline CDR1 and CDR2: SGHAT and FQNNGV. In nucleotides, the CDR3 is TGTGCCAGCAGACCAACCAGAGGGGGGGACACCGGGGAGCTGTTTTTT. It specifies CASRPTRGGDTGELFF. Combining the CDR3 with reference TRBV11-2 and TRBJ2-2 gives the whole variable domain EAGVAQSPRYKIIEKRQSVAFWCNPISGHATLYWYQQILGQGPKLLIQFQNNGVVDDSQLPKDRFSAERLKGVDSTLKIQPAKLEDSAVYLCASRPTRGGDTGELFFGEGSRLTVL.

This clone was observed a few times. The J gene is TRBJ2-1, the V gene TRBV7-2; TRBD2 matches 13 bases. The junction had 9 bases not matched to a gene; V was cut back by 4 bases and J by 9 bases. Germline CDR1 and CDR2: SGHTA and FQGNSA. This CDR3 has 16 residues. The CDR3 is CASSSPGLAGPGEQFF. CDR3 DNA: TGTGCCAGCAGCTCTCCGGGACTAGCGGGACCGGGTGAGCAGTTCTTC.

This clone was counted only a few times. V usage is TRBV7-2 and J usage is TRBJ2-2, with a possible D match to TRBD1 (5 bases). The CDR3 sequence is 15 residues long. Trimming stripped 5 bases from V and 0 bases from J, with 10 bases between. CDR1 and CDR2 (germline): SGHTA, FQGNSA. CDR3 protein: CASSPRQTNTGELFF. CDR3 in DNA: TGTGCCAGCAGCCCGAGACAGACGAACACCGGGGAGCTGTTTTTT.

This clone was observed many times. This chain joins TRBV14 and TRBJ2-4; a possible D gene is TRBD2 (6 bases). The CDR3 has 13 amino acids. The V gene's germline CDR1 is SGHDN and CDR2 FVKESK. V lost 5 bases and J lost 6, with 11 bases in between. The CDR3 loop reads CASSWAGSNIQYF. The CDR3, as DNA: TGTGCCAGCAGCTGGGCGGGGTCAAACATTCAGTACTTC.

This clone came up a few times. The CDR3 reads CASSKVAGWSYGYTF. DNA of the CDR3: TGTGCCAGCAGCAAAGTAGCAGGGTGGTCCTATGGCTACACCTTC. The chain combines TRBV21-1 with TRBJ1-2; the table's D call of TRBD1 was not tested on the DNA. TRBV21-1 is designated a pseudogene. The CDR3 length is 15 residues.

This chain's CDR3 is CASSQAGQSNQPQHF. CDR3 in DNA: TGCGCCAGCAGTCAGGCGGGACAGAGCAATCAGCCCCAGCATTTT. The chain joins TRBV23-1 to TRBJ1-5, with 7 bases aligning to TRBD1. TRBV23-1 is an ORF, and what it does is uncertain. The junction had 3 bases not matched to a gene; V was cut back by 3 bases and J by 1 base. This CDR3 is 15 amino acids long.

The chain carries TRBV27 and TRBJ2-7, with 7 bases fitting TRBD1. The CDR3 runs 14 residues. CDR1 MNHEY and CDR2 SMNVEV come from the germline V gene (reference sequence). V lost 8 bases to trimming and J lost 5 bases; unmatched junction nucleotides: 12. The CDR3 DNA reads as TGTGCCAGCTGGGACCGGGACAGCTTTCACGAGCAGTACTTC. Encoded protein: CASWDRDSFHEQYF.

In regard to this clone: This sample also contains other DNA sequences that code for the same CDR3. V and J are TRBV20-1 and TRBJ2-7; D remains unclear. Germline CDR1 is DFQATT and CDR2 is SNEGSKA (reference sequence). The CDR3 contains 11 residues. V shed 0 bases and J shed 3 bases, with 3 bases lying between them. The CDR3 DNA reads as TGCAGTGCTAGAGATGACTACGAGCAGTACTTC. Its protein product is CSARDDYEQYF.

The chain employs TRBV27 and TRBJ2-7, with D tentatively TRBD2 (5 bases). The CDR3 contains 14 residues. Germline CDR1 is MNHEY and CDR2 is SMNVEV (reference sequence). Trimming took off 3 bases at V and 1 base at J, with 10 bases between the two ends. The DNA of the CDR3 is TGTGCCAGCAGTTTTGGACGGGATTCCTACGAGCAGTACTTC. The encoded protein is CASSFGRDSYEQYF.

This clone was seen a handful of times. V usage is TRBV7-8 and J usage is TRBJ2-7, with TRBD2 matching 12 bases. Looked up from germline, CDR1 is SGHVS and CDR2 is FQNEAQ. The J segment lost 3 bases and the V segment lost 5 bases, leaving 8 bases of the junction unmatched. The CDR3 covers 16 residues. CDR3 nucleotides: TGTGCCAGCAGCCATACTAGCGGGAGGTCCCTCTACGAGCAGTACTTC. The encoded protein is CASSHTSGRSLYEQYF.

Only a few counts were recorded for this clone. This sample includes further DNA sequences coding for the same CDR3. V and J are TRBV5-1 and TRBJ2-2; D uncertain. Deletions cut 0 bases from V and 3 bases from J, with 3 bases between. There are 13 residues in the CDR3. The germline V gene has CDR1 SGHRS and CDR2 YFSETQ. CDR3 in DNA: TGCGCCAGCAGCTTGGAATACACCGGGGAGCTGTTTTTT. Protein sequence: CASSLEYTGELFF.

This sequence joins TRBV9 and TRBJ2-1; D gene unclear. Trimming took 1 base from V and 0 from J, leaving 11 bases between them. This CDR3 spans 16 amino acids. The germline CDR1 and CDR2 sequences are SGDLS and YYNGEE. As DNA, the CDR3 is TGTGCCAGCAGCGTACGCGGTGCCTACTCCTACAATGAGCAGTTCTTC. It encodes CASSVRGAYSYNEQFF.

In regard to this clone: Relative to the germline gene, one junction end is altered; a read error may explain this. This chain connects TRBV5-8 to TRBJ2-5; D not certain. The germline V gene encodes CDR1 SGHTS and CDR2 YDEGEE. This CDR3 region has 11 residues. In DNA form, the CDR3 reads TGTGCCAGCGCCGCAACGGTCCGCCTGCACTTC. As protein: CASAATVRLHF.

V usage is TRBV7-9 and J usage is TRBJ2-3; possible D gene TRBD2, 5 bases. This CDR3 comprises 15 residues. Germline lookup yields CDR1 SEHNR and CDR2 FQNEAQ (reference sequence). V was shortened by 4 bases and J by 4 bases, with 15 bases between the two germline ends. The DNA for the CDR3 is TGTGCCAGCAGCTGGAGGCCGGACGCGGCAGATACGCAGTATTTT. It yields the protein CASSWRPDAADTQYF.

The CDR3 DNA sequence: TGTGCCAGCAGCAAGACCCTGCAGGCCGTTCAAGAGACCCAGTACTTC. This encodes CASSKTLQAVQETQYF. The J gene is TRBJ2-5, the V gene TRBV11-2; D not resolved. This CDR3 comprises 16 residues. V was cut by 5 bases and J by 2 bases, with 18 bases left in between. CDR1 and CDR2 (germline): SGHAT, FQNNGV.

The V and J genes are TRBV11-1 and TRBJ2-5; TRBD2 matches 13 bases. Matching the DNA end better, TRBJ2-7 makes the J call doubtful. CDR1 and CDR2 from the germline V gene are SGHAT and FQDESV (reference sequence). The CDR3 runs 14 residues. CDR3 sequence: CASTGLAGAYEQYF. The CDR3 region has the DNA TGTGCCAGCACCGGACTAGCGGGAGCCTACGAGCAGTACTTC.

The table lists this clone with a few counts. The rearrangement links TRBV27 to TRBJ2-3, with a weak D call TRBD1 (6 bases). CDR3 length equals 15 residues. Germline loops: CDR1 MNHEY, CDR2 SMNVEV (reference sequence). Trimming pared 5 bases from V and 2 bases from J, leaving 14 bases between. The CDR3 is CASSPGTPFTDTQYF. CDR3 coding DNA: TGTGCCAGCAGTCCCGGGACACCATTCACAGATACGCAGTATTTT.

The gene calls are TRBV9 and TRBJ2-1; tentatively, D is TRBD1 (6 bases). CDR3 length: 15 amino acids. Germline V lookup: CDR1 SGDLS, CDR2 YYNGEE. The ends were cut back, 0 bases at V and 5 bases at J, with 12 bases in the middle. CDR3 coding DNA: TGTGCCAGCAGCGTAGGAGGGGGAGTGGACAATGAGCAGTTCTTC. This translates into CASSVGGGVDNEQFF.

In this sample, this clone turned up a few times. It may be a read error: a sequence one base away is much more abundant. Distinct nucleotide sequences in the sample also encode this CDR3. This sequence joins TRBV7-2 and TRBJ1-1; D not certain. CDR1 is SGHTA and CDR2 is FQGNSA in the germline V gene. Trimming cost V 1 base and J 1 base, with 4 bases left between them. CDR3 length equals 13 residues. The CDR3 loop is CASSLDRNTEAFF. DNA of the CDR3: TGTGCCAGCAGCTTAGACCGGAACACTGAAGCTTTCTTT.